The clone carrying this T cell receptor (beta chain) was detected a few times. Antigen unknown. The source of the sample is a study of glioma-infiltrating T cells. Broader study findings: Tissue-blood divergence was below expectation in non-neoplastic patients, above in gliomas.

Amplification of TCR alpha and beta CDR3 regions from RNA used iRepertoire nested multiplex PCR. One entry per CDR3 protein, called by TCRdb with MiXCR from the multiplex PCR reads. The data hold more than 20,000 distinct CDR3 sequences, with around 23% observed a single time. What was sequenced was glioma tissue, nonneoplastic brain tissue, or PBMCs (not recorded which). The origin of this receptor is a human donor with low-grade glioma or glioblastoma, undergoing nonglioma brain surgery, or in good health (not recorded which).

The CDR3 loop is CASSQSVGEQYF. The CDR3 DNA follows: TGTGCCAGCAGCCAATCGGTAGGCGAGCAGTACTTC. The chain links TRBV16 to TRBJ2-7; no clear D gene. Germline V gene sequence: CDR1 KGHSY, CDR2 FQNENV. Trimming stripped 0 bases from V and 6 bases from J, with 6 bases between. The CDR3 loop spans 12 amino acids.